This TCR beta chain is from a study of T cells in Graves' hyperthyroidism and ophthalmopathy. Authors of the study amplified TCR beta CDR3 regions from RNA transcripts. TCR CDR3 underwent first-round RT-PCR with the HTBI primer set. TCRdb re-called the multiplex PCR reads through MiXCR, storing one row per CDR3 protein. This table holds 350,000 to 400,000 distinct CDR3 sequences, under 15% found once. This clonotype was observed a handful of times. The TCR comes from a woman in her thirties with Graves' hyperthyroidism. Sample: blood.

This chain's CDR3 is CSARDGGQGFHEQYF. DNA for the CDR3: TGCAGTGCTAGAGATGGAGGACAGGGGTTCCACGAGCAGTACTTC. This chain uses TRBV20-1 with TRBJ2-7, with 9 bases fitting TRBD1. Germline V gives CDR1 DFQATT, CDR2 SNEGSKA (reference sequence). Losses at the gene ends were 0 bases for V and 5 bases for J; bases not matched to a gene: 8. The CDR3 extends over 15 amino acids.